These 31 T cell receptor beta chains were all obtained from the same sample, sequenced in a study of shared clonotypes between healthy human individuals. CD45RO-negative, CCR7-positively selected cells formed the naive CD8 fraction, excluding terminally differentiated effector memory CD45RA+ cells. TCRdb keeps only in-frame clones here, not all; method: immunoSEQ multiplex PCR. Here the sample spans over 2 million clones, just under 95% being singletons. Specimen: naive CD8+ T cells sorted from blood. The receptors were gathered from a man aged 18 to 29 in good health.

In nucleotides, the CDR3 is TGTGCCAGCAGCTTAAGAGGGGACAGACACATAAGAAGCAATCAGCCCCAGCATTTT. This encodes CASSLRGDRHIRSNQPQHF. The V gene is TRBV7-6, the J gene TRBJ1-5; 7 bases agree with TRBD1. CDR1 SGHVS and CDR2 FNYEAQ come from the germline V gene. The V gene end was trimmed by 2 bases and the J gene end by 1 base; junction bases not matched to a gene: 14. The CDR3 consists of 19 residues.

This CDR3 is CAISVSGGTGELFF. The CDR3, as DNA: TGTGCCATCAGTGTATCGGGAGGCACCGGGGAGCTGTTTTTT. The chain recombines TRBV10-3 with TRBJ2-2, with TRBD2 matching 7 bases. The CDR3 length is 14 residues. Unmatched junction bases numbered 3, after V lost 4 bases and J lost 4 bases. Germline V gene sequence: CDR1 ENHRY, CDR2 SYGVKD.

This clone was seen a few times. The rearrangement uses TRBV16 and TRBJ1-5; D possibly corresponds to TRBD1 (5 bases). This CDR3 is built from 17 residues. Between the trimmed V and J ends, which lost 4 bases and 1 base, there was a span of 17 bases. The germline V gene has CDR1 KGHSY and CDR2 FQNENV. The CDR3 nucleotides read TGTGCCAGCAGCCGACCCCACGGGGGACTAAGCAATCAGCCCCAGCATTTT. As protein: CASSRPHGGLSNQPQHF.

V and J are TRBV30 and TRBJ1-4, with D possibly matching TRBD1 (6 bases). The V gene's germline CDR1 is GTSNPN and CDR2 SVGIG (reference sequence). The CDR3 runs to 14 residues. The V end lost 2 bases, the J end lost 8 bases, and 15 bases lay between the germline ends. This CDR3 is CAWSLTTGKEKLFF. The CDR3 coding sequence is TGTGCCTGGAGTCTCACCACAGGGAAGGAAAAACTGTTTTTT.

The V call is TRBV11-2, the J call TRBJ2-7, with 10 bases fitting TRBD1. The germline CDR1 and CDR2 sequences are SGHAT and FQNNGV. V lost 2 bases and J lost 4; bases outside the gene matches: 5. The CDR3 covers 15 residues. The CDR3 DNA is TGTGCCAGCAGCTTACCGGGACAGGGGAGGTACGAGCAGTACTTC. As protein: CASSLPGQGRYEQYF.

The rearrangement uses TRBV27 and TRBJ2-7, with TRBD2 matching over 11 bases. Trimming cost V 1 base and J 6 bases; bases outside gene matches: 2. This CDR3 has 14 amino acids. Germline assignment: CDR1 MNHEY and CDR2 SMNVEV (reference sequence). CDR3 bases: TGTGCCAGCAGTTTATTTAGCGGGAGGGTCGAGCAGTACTTC. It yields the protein CASSLFSGRVEQYF.

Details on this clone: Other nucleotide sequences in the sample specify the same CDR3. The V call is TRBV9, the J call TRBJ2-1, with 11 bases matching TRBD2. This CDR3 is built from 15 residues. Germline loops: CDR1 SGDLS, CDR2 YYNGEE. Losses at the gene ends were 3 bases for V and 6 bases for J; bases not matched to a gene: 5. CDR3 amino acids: CASSAGTSGTNEQFF. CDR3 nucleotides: TGTGCCAGCAGCGCAGGGACTAGCGGCACCAATGAGCAGTTCTTC.

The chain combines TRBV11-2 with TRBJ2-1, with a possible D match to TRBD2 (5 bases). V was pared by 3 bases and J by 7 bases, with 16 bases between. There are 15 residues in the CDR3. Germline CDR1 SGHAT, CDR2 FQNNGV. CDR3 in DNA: TGTGCCAGCAGCTTCCTAGCCGCCGACCTAAATGAGCAGTTCTTC. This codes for CASSFLAADLNEQFF.

The CDR3 sequence: CASSEASHVPTGYTF. In nucleotides, the CDR3 is TGTGCCAGCAGTGAAGCCAGCCACGTACCTACTGGCTACACCTTC. The chain joins TRBV2 to TRBJ1-2; D unclear. Germline V gives CDR1 SNHLY, CDR2 FYNNEI. The CDR3 is made up of 15 amino acids. Trimming shortened V by 0 bases and J by 7 bases, and 15 bases separated the two germline ends.

Written as DNA, the CDR3 is TGTGCCAGCAGTTTTCCCGCGGGACAGGAACCTAATGAAAAACTGTTTTTT. The encoded protein is CASSFPAGQEPNEKLFF. The chain combines TRBV28 with TRBJ1-4; 8 nucleotides line up with TRBD1. V lost 3 bases to trimming and J lost 3 bases; unmatched junction nucleotides: 9. Germline V CDR1 and CDR2: MDHEN, SYDVKM. The CDR3 spans 17 residues.

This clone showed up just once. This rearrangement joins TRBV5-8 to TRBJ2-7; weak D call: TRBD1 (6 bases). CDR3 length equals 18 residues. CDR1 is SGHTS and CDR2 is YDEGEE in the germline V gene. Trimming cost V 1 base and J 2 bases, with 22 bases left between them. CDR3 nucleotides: TGTGCCAGCAGCTTGTTTGTAGGGGGTCTACCCAATCCCTACGAGCAGTACTTC. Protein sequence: CASSLFVGGLPNPYEQYF.

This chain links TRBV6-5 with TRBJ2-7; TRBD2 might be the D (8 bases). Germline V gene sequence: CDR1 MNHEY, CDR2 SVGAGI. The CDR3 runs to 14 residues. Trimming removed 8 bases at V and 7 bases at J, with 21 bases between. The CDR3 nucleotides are TGTGCCAGCGGACTAGCAGGGGGAGGGGGAGAGCAGTACTTC. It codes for CASGLAGGGGEQYF.

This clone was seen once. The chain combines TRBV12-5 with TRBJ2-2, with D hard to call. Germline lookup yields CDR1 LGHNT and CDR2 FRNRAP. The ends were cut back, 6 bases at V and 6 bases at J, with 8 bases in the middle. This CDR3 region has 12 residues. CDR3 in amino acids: CASGQTPGELFF. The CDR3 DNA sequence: TGTGCTAGTGGCCAAACCCCCGGGGAGCTGTTTTTT. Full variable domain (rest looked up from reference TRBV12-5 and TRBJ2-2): DARVTQTPRHKVTEMGQEVTMRCQPILGHNTVFWYRQTMMQGLELLAYFRNRAPLDDSGMPKDRFSAEMPDATLATLKIQPSEPRDSAVYFCASGQTPGELFFGEGSRLTVL.

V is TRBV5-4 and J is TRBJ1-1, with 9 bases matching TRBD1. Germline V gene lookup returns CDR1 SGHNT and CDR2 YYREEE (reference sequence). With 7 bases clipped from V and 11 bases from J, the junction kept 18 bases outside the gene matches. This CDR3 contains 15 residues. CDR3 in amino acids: CASQHSTGGTTRAFF. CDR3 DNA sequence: TGTGCCAGCCAACATTCCACAGGGGGCACTACGAGGGCTTTCTTT. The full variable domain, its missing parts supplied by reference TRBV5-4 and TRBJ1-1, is ETGVTQSPTHLIKTRGQQVTLRCSSQSGHNTVSWYQQALGQGPQFIFQYYREEENGRGNFPPRFSGLQFPNYSSELNVNALELDDSALYLCASQHSTGGTTRAFFGQGTRLTVV.

DNA of the CDR3: TGTGCCAGCAGTGAACCGGGACAGAGCTACGAGCAGTACTTC. This encodes CASSEPGQSYEQYF. The genes are TRBV6-1 and TRBJ2-7; TRBD1 matches at 7 bases. After removal of 2 bases from V and 3 bases from J, the junction contained 4 bases not matched to a gene. Germline assignment: CDR1 MNHNS and CDR2 SASEGT. The CDR3 length is 14 residues.

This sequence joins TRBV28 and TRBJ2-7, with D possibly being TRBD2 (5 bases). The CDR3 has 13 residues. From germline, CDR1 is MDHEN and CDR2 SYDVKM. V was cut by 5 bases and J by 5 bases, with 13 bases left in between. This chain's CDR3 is CASSPAWGDEQYF. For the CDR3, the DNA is TGTGCCAGCAGTCCGGCATGGGGAGACGAGCAGTACTTC.

The CDR3 DNA sequence: TGTGCCAGCAGTTTCGGCAGGGCCACCGGGGAGCTGTTTTTT. This sequence encodes CASSFGRATGELFF. The rearrangement uses TRBV27 and TRBJ2-2, with TRBD1 as a possible D gene (5 bases). This CDR3 is 14 amino acids long. Deletions cut 3 bases from V and 4 bases from J, with 9 bases between. From germline, CDR1 is MNHEY and CDR2 SMNVEV (reference sequence).

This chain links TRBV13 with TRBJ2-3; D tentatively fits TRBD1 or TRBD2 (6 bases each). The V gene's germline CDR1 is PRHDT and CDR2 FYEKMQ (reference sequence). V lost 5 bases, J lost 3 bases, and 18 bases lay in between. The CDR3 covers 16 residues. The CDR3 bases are TGTGCCAGCAGCCTTACTAAGGGGGGTAGGACAGATACGCAGTATTTT. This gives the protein CASSLTKGGRTDTQYF.

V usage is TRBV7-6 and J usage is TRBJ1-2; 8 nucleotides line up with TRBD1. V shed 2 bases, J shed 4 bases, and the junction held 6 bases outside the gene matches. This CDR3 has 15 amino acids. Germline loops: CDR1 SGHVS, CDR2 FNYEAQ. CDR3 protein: CASSLITGGGYGYTF. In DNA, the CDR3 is TGTGCCAGCAGCTTAATTACAGGGGGTGGCTATGGCTACACCTTC.

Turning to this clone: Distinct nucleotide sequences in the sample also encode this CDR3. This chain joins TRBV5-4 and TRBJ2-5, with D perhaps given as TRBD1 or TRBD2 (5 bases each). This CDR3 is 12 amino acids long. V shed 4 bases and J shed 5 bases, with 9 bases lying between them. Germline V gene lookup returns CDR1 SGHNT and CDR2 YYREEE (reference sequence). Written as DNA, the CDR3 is TGTGCCAGCAGCCTGGGGGAGGAGACCCAGTACTTC. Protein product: CASSLGEETQYF.

The CDR3 DNA reads as TGTGCCAGCAGCCAAGATGACCTAATGGGGGAAAAACTGTTTTTT. Its protein is CASSQDDLMGEKLFF. The chain recombines TRBV14 with TRBJ1-4; D ambiguous. The germline CDR1 and CDR2 sequences are SGHDN and FVKESK. The ends were cut back, 0 bases at V and 8 bases at J, with 13 bases in the middle. CDR3 size: 15 residues.

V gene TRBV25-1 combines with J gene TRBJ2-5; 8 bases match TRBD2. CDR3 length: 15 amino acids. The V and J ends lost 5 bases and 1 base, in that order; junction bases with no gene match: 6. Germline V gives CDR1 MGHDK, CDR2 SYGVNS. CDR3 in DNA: TGTGCCAGCAGTCAACCGGGGGGGGCCCAAGAGACCCAGTACTTC. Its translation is CASSQPGGAQETQYF.

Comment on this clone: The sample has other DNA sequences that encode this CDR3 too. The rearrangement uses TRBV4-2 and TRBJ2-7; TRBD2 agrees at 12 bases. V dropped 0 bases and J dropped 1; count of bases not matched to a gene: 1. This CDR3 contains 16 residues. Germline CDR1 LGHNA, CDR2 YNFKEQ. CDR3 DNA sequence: TGTGCCAGCAGCCAAGAAACTAGCGGGGGGTCCTACGAGCAGTACTTC. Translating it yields CASSQETSGGSYEQYF.

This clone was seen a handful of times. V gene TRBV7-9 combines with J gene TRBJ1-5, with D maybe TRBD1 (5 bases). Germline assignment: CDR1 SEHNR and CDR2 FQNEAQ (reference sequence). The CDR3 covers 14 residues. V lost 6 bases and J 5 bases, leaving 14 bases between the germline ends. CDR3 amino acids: CASSLLGVDQPQHF. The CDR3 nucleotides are TGTGCCAGCAGTTTATTAGGGGTCGATCAGCCCCAGCATTTT.

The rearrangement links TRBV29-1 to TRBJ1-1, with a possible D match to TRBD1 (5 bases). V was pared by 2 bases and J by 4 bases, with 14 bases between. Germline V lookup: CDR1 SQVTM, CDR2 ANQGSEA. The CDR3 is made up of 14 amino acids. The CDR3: CSVEWVGPGTEAFF. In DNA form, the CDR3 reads TGCAGCGTTGAATGGGTGGGGCCCGGCACTGAAGCTTTCTTT.

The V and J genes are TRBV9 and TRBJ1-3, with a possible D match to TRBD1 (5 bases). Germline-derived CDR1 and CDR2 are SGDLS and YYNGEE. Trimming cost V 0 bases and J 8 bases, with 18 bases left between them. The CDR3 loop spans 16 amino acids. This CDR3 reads CASSVATGDRGHTIYF. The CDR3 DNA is TGTGCCAGCAGCGTAGCTACTGGAGATAGGGGTCACACCATATATTTT.

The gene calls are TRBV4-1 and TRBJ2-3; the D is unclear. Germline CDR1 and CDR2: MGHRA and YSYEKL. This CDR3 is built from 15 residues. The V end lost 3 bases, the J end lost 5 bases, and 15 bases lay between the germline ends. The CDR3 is CASSQVPQGGDTQYF. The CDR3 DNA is TGCGCCAGCAGCCAGGTACCTCAAGGCGGAGATACGCAGTATTTT.

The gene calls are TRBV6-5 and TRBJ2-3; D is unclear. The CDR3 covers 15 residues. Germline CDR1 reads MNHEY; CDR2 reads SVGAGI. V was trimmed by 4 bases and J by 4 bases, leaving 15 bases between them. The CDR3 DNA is TGTGCCAGCAGTTTAGGCGGACCAAGGGCAGATACGCAGTATTTT. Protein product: CASSLGGPRADTQYF.

The CDR3 reads CASSLYFQGGGYTF. The CDR3 bases are TGTGCCAGCAGCTTGTATTTCCAGGGAGGCGGCTACACCTTC. J is TRBJ1-2 and V is TRBV5-6, with D perhaps matching TRBD1 (5 bases). The germline CDR1 and CDR2 sequences are SGHDT and YYEEEE. The length of the CDR3 is 14 residues. The V end was cut by 1 base, the J end by 8 bases, with 15 bases between.

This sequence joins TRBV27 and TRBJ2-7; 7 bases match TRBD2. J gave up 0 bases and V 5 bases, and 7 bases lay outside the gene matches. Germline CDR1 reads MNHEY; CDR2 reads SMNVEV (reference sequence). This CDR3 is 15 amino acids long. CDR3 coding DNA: TGTGCCAGCAGTCACCGGGGACTATCCTCCTACGAGCAGTACTTC. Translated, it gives CASSHRGLSSYEQYF.

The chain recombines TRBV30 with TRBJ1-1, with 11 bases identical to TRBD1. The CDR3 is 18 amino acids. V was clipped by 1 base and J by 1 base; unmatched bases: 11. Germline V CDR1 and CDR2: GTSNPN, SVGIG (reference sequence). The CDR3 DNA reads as TGTGCCTGGAGTGGCATGGCGGGGGACAGGGGGTGGAACACTGAAGCTTTCTTT. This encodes CAWSGMAGDRGWNTEAFF.